This T cell receptor (beta chain) was documented in a study of technical replicates of blood from a few donors. TCRdb's table, derived via immunoSEQ multiplex PCR, lists solely in-frame clones and lacks some. The sample comprises under 35,000 clones, around 94% of which are singletons, and over 4% rests with the top ten. The CDR3 totals 16 residues. Germline CDR1 and CDR2: MGHDK and SYGVNS. Deletions cut 1 base from V and 0 bases from J, with 12 bases between. V is TRBV25-1 and J is TRBJ1-1; D is ambiguous. The TCR sequence derives from a human donor in good health. Some clones in this sample may be carry-over from other donors' samples. Sequencing used PBMCs. The CDR3 loop is CASSELGGGLNTEAFF. The DNA for the CDR3 is TGTGCCAGCAGTGAATTGGGAGGAGGTTTGAACACTGAAGCTTTCTTT.